This T cell receptor beta chain was recovered during a study of naive and memory T cell subsets. Both TRBC1 and TRBC2 were covered by a beta constant-region primer of two equimolar oligonucleotides. The ligated cDNA underwent four PCR rounds using SP2 and nested alpha and beta constant-region primers. MiXCR was run by TCRdb on the UMI-ligation and nested PCR reads, yielding one entry per CDR3 protein. The repertoire holds about 120,000 distinct CDR3 sequences, 35% to 40% seen once, with more than 0.8% in the top ten. Four subsets defined by CD45RA and CD27 were sorted after CD3, CD4, CD8 and live/dead staining. Germline assignment: CDR1 MDHEN and CDR2 SYDVKM. This CDR3 contains 14 residues. Between the trimmed V and J ends, which lost 5 bases and 3 bases, there was a span of 14 bases.

This clonotype was sampled from a human donor in good health. The sequenced material came from central memory CD4+ T cells from blood. The gene calls are TRBV28 and TRBJ2-7, with D possibly being TRBD1 (6 bases). The CDR3 protein is CASSRRTAIYEQYF. CDR3 coding DNA: TGTGCCAGCAGTCGCCGGACAGCGATCTACGAGCAGTACTTC.